This T cell receptor beta chain was observed in a study of beta chain features in type 1 diabetes. The CDR3 sequence is 15 residues long. Trimming removed 2 bases from V and 0 bases from J, with 9 bases in between. Germline-derived CDR1 and CDR2 are SGDLS and YYNGEE. A CD45RO/CCR7/CD25/CD127/CD95/CD27 panel sorted naive, central memory, regulatory and stem cell-like memory CD4+ cells. Study-level results: Reduced insertions and increased deletions marked VDJ junctions in type 1 diabetes patients. Researchers could not determine here whether HLA type influences TCRB rearrangement.

This clone was detected a few times. Its matching antigen is unknown. Sequenced material consisted of expressed TCRB transcripts (all of the isolated RNA was reverse transcribed). Measured with immunoSEQ multiplex PCR; TCRdb has only the in-frame clones, and not every one. The sample holds 250,000 to 350,000 clones; 11% to 15% are singletons and the top ten take over 5%. This rearrangement joins TRBV9 to TRBJ2-1; a possible D gene is TRBD1 (5 bases). Source material: central memory CD4+ T cells from blood. The clonotype originates from a young man in good health. As DNA, the CDR3 is TGTGCCAGCAGCGTTCGACAGAGCTCCTACAATGAGCAGTTCTTC. Its translation: CASSVRQSSYNEQFF.